This T cell receptor beta chain was identified in a study of T cell changes during pregnancy in multiple sclerosis. This CDR3 is built from 14 residues. Germline V gives CDR1 LNHDA, CDR2 SQIVND (reference sequence). The V and J ends lost 7 bases and 4 bases, in that order; junction bases with no gene match: 3. This clone appeared once. Using immunoSEQ multiplex PCR, the repertoire was profiled, and TCRdb retains in-frame clones only, with some absent. The sample records some 83,000 clones, over 80% being singletons. This clonotype originated in a female donor in good health, serving as a control in a pregnancy study. Some clones in this sample may be carry-over from other donors' samples. The specimen was PBMCs, collected in the first trimester of pregnancy. The genes are TRBV19 and TRBJ2-1; 11 bases match TRBD2. CDR3 sequence: CASTSGGRYNEQFF. CDR3 coding DNA: TGTGCCAGTACTAGCGGGGGGAGATACAATGAGCAGTTCTTC.